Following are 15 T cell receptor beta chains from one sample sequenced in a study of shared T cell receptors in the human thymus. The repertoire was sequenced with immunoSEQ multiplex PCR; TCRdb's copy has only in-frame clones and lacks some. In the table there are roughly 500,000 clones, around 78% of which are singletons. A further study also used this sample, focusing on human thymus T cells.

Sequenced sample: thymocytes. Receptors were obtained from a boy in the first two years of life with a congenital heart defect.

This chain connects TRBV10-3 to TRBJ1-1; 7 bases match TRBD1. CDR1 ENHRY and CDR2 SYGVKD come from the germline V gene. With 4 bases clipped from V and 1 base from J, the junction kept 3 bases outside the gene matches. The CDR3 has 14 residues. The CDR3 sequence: CAISASGGNTEAFF. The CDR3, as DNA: TGTGCCATCAGTGCCTCAGGGGGGAACACTGAAGCTTTCTTT.

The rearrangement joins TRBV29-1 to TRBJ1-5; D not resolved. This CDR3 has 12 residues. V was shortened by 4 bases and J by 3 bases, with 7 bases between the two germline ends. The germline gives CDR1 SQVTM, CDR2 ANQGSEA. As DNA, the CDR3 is TGCAGCGTTGGACAAAACAATCAGCCCCAGCATTTT. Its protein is CSVGQNNQPQHF.

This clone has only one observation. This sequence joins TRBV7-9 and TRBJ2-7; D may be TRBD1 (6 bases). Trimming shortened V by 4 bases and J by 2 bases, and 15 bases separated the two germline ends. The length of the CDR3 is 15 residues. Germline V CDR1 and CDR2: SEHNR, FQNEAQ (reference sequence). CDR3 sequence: CASSSSIGTPYEQYF. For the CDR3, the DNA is TGTGCCAGCAGCTCTAGCATCGGGACACCCTACGAGCAGTACTTC.

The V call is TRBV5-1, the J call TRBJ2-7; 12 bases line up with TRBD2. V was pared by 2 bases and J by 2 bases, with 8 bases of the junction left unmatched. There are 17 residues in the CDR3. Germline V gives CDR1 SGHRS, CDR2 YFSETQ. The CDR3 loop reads CASSLPQLAGGPYEQYF. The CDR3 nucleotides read TGCGCCAGCAGCTTACCCCAACTAGCGGGAGGCCCCTACGAGCAGTACTTC.

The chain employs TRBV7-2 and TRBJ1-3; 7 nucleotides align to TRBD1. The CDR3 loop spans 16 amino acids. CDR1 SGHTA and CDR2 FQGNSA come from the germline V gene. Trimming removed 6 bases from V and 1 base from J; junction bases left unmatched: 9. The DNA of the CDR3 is TGTGCCAGCAGTCTTAGTGACAGGGAATCTGGAAACACCATATATTTT. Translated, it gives CASSLSDRESGNTIYF.

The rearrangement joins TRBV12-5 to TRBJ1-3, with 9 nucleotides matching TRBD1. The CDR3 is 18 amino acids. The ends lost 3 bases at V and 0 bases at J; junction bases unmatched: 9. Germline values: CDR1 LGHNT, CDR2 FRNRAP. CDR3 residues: CASGFAGTGPPSGNTIYF. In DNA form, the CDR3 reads TGTGCTAGTGGTTTCGCTGGGACAGGGCCGCCCTCTGGAAACACCATATATTTT.

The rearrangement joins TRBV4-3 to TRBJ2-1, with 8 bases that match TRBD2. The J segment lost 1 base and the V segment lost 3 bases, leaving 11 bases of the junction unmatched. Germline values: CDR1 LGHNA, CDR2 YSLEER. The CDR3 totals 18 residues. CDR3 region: CASSHPGHGRGSYNEQFF. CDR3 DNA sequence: TGCGCCAGCAGCCACCCGGGACACGGGAGGGGATCCTACAATGAGCAGTTCTTC.

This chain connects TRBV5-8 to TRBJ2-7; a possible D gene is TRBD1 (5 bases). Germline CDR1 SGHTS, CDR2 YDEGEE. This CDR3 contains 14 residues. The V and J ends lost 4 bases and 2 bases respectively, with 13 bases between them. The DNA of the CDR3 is TGTGCCAGCAGCCCGAACAGGATCACCTACGAGCAGTACTTC. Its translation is CASSPNRITYEQYF.

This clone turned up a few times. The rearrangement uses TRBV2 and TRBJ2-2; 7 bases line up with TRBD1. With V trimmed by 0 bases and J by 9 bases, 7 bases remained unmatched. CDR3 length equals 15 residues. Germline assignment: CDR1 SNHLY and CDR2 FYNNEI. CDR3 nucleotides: TGTGCCAGCAGTGAAGCGAGGACAGGCCCCCGGGAGCTGTTTTTT. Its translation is CASSEARTGPRELFF.

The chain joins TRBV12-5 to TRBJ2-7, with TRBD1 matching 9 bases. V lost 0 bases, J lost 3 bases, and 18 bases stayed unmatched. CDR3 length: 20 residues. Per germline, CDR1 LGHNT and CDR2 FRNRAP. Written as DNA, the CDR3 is TGTGCTAGTGGTTTGGTATCGGGAGGAGACAGGGGGGTTGGAGGCTACGAGCAGTACTTC. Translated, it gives CASGLVSGGDRGVGGYEQYF.

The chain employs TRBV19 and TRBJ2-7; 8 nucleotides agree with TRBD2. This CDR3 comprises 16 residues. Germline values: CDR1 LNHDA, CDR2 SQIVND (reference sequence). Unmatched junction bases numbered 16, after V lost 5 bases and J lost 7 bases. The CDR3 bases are TGTGCCAGTAGTTCCTCGTTAGCGGGGAGGGCTGAAGAGCAGTACTTC. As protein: CASSSSLAGRAEEQYF.

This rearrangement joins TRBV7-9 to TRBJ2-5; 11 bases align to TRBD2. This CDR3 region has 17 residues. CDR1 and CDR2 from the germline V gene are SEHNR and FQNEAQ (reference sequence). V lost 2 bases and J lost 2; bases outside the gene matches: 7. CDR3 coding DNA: TGTGCCAGCAGCTTAAGATCGCTAGCGGGAGGACAAGAGACCCAGTACTTC. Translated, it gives CASSLRSLAGGQETQYF.

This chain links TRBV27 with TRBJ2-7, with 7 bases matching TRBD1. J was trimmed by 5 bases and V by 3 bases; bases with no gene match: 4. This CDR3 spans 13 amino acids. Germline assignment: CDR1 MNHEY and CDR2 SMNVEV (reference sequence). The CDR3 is CASSFEGGNEQYF. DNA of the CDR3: TGTGCCAGCAGTTTCGAAGGGGGCAACGAGCAGTACTTC.

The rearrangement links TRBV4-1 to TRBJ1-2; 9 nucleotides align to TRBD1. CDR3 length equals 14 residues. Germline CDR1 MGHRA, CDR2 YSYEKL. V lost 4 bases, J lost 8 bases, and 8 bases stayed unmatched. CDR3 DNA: TGCGCCAGCAGCCGCTTAGGGACAGGGTGGGGCTACACCTTC. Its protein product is CASSRLGTGWGYTF.

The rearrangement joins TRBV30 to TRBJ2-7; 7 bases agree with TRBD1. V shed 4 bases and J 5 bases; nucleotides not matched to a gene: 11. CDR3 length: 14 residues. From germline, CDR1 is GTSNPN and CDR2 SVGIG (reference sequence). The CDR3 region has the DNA TGTGCCTGGACCTCCCGGGACAGCCGCAACGAGCAGTACTTC. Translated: CAWTSRDSRNEQYF.